One and the same sample provided the 22 T cell receptor beta chains below, sequenced in a study of blood T cell repertoires in COVID-19. TCRdb keeps only in-frame clones here, not all; method: immunoSEQ multiplex PCR. This sample has approximately 210,000 clones, with roughly 84% found just once. The sample consisted of peripheral blood. These receptors came from a human donor in a cohort sampled during active COVID-19.

The chain has TRBV3-1 (or the pseudogene TRBV3-2) and TRBJ1-5; 10 positions agree with TRBD1. The CDR3 loop spans 14 amino acids. The V gene's germline CDR1 is LGHDT and CDR2 YNNKEL (reference sequence). J gave up 5 bases and V 4 bases, and 2 bases lay outside the gene matches. CDR3 nucleotide sequence: TGTGCCAGCAGCCCGACAGGGGGCCATCAGCCCCAGCATTTT. Translating gives CASSPTGGHQPQHF.

The chain couples TRBV25-1 to TRBJ2-1; 10 nucleotides line up with TRBD2. V lost 6 bases, J lost 1 base, and 3 bases stayed unmatched. The CDR3 covers 15 residues. CDR1 MGHDK and CDR2 SYGVNS come from the germline V gene. This CDR3 is CASRGSGRSYNEQFF. In DNA form, the CDR3 reads TGTGCCAGCAGGGGTAGCGGGAGGTCCTACAATGAGCAGTTCTTC. Together with reference TRBV25-1 and TRBJ2-1, the CDR3 gives the full variable domain: EADIYQTPRYLVIGTGKKITLECSQTMGHDKMYWYQQDPGMELHLIHYSYGVNSTEKGDLSSESTVSRIRTEHFPLTLESARPSHTSQYLCASRGSGRSYNEQFFGPGTRLTVL.

The CDR3 region is CASSHGGAGGELFF. In DNA form, the CDR3 reads TGTGCCAGCAGCCACGGCGGTGCGGGTGGGGAGCTGTTTTTT. The chain couples TRBV3-1 (or the pseudogene TRBV3-2) to TRBJ2-2; TRBD2 might be the D (5 bases). Germline assignment: CDR1 LGHDT and CDR2 YNNKEL (reference sequence). This CDR3 is built from 14 residues. V lost 3 bases to trimming and J lost 8 bases, with 13 bases between them.

The chain employs TRBV5-1 and TRBJ2-1; D possibly corresponds to TRBD2 (6 bases). Deletions cut 2 bases from V and 2 bases from J, with 11 bases between. CDR1 is SGHRS and CDR2 is YFSETQ in the germline V gene. The CDR3 length is 15 residues. In DNA, the CDR3 is TGCGCCAGCAGCTTAACTAGCTACCCCTACAATGAGCAGTTCTTC. This encodes CASSLTSYPYNEQFF.

The chain is built from TRBV15 and TRBJ2-3; maybe TRBD1 (5 bases). V gave up 3 bases and J gave up 7 bases, with 11 bases separating them. The CDR3 runs 13 residues. The V gene's germline CDR1 is LNHNV and CDR2 YYDKDF (reference sequence). Here the CDR3 DNA reads TGTGCCACCAGCAGGGACAAGGGGAATACGCAGTATTTT. Its protein is CATSRDKGNTQYF.

The chain has TRBV10-2 and TRBJ2-3, with TRBD1 identical over 7 bases. This CDR3 region has 14 residues. Per germline, CDR1 WSHSY and CDR2 SAAADI. V gave up 1 base and J gave up 4 bases; unmatched junction bases: 2. CDR3 sequence reads: CASSELQGADTQYF. In nucleotides, the CDR3 is TGCGCCAGCAGTGAGTTGCAGGGGGCAGATACGCAGTATTTT.

The chain recombines TRBV6-6 with TRBJ1-1, with a weak D call TRBD1 (5 bases). V was clipped by 2 bases and J by 6 bases, with 13 bases between them. Germline CDR1 MNHNY, CDR2 SVGAGI (reference sequence). The CDR3 runs 14 residues. CDR3 sequence reads: CASSYLGLGAEAFF. The DNA of the CDR3 is TGTGCCAGCAGTTACCTGGGACTCGGCGCTGAAGCTTTCTTT.

The chain carries TRBV2 and TRBJ1-1; D call uncertain. Germline-derived CDR1 and CDR2 are SNHLY and FYNNEI. V was trimmed by 7 bases and J by 5 bases, leaving 11 bases between them. The CDR3 totals 12 residues. The CDR3 nucleotides read TGTGCCAGCAAAGCGTTTAGGACTGAAGCTTTCTTT. Amino acids: CASKAFRTEAFF.

This rearrangement joins TRBV5-1 to TRBJ2-5, with a weak D call TRBD2 (5 bases). CDR3 length: 14 amino acids. Germline V gene data show CDR1 as SGHRS and CDR2 as YFSETQ. V was trimmed by 4 bases and J by 1 base, leaving 11 bases between them. This CDR3 is CASSPGRGQETQYF. In DNA, the CDR3 is TGCGCCAGCAGCCCCGGACGGGGCCAAGAGACCCAGTACTTC.

The chain uses TRBV28 and TRBJ2-7; D perhaps matches TRBD2 (6 bases). Germline lookup yields CDR1 MDHEN and CDR2 SYDVKM. Trimming removed 1 base from V and 7 bases from J, with 17 bases in between. This CDR3 is 15 amino acids long. CDR3 residues: CASSLSTSGGREQYF. CDR3 sequence (DNA): TGTGCCAGCAGTTTATCGACTAGTGGTGGTCGAGAGCAGTACTTC.

The V call is TRBV27, the J call TRBJ2-6; 9 bases match TRBD1. Germline CDR1 is MNHEY and CDR2 is SMNVEV (reference sequence). V shed 6 bases and J 0 bases; nucleotides not matched to a gene: 9. The CDR3 totals 18 residues. For the CDR3, the DNA is TGTGCCAGCAGATATAACACAGGGGGCCACTCTGGGGCCAACGTCCTGACTTTC. Translation gives CASRYNTGGHSGANVLTF.

V and J are TRBV18 and TRBJ1-2; TRBD1 might be the D (6 bases). V dropped 0 bases and J dropped 6 bases, with 11 bases sitting between them. The V gene's germline CDR1 is KGHSH and CDR2 LQKENI. This CDR3 is 14 amino acids long. This CDR3 is CASSPPTTGHGYTF. The CDR3 DNA reads as TGTGCCAGCTCACCACCTACTACAGGGCATGGCTACACCTTC. Based on the CDR3 plus reference TRBV18 and TRBJ1-2, the full variable domain is NAGVMQNPRHLVRRRGQEARLRCSPMKGHSHVYWYRQLPEEGLKFMVYLQKENIIDESGMPKERFSAEFPKEGPSILRIQQVVRGDSAAYFCASSPPTTGHGYTFGSGTRLTVV.

The chain recombines TRBV11-3 with TRBJ2-5; unclear D gene. This CDR3 has 14 residues. Germline CDR1 reads SGHNT; CDR2 reads YENEEA. Trimming cost V 2 bases and J 1 base, with 8 bases left between them. The chain's CDR3 is CASSLSGGQETQYF. The CDR3 DNA reads as TGTGCCAGCAGCTTATCCGGCGGCCAAGAGACCCAGTACTTC.

The chain employs TRBV9 and TRBJ2-3, with TRBD2 matching over 9 bases. The CDR3 has 16 residues. The V and J ends lost 0 bases and 6 bases, in that order; junction bases with no gene match: 8. The germline CDR1 and CDR2 sequences are SGDLS and YYNGEE. This chain's CDR3 is CASSVASLGTSDTQYF. The CDR3 DNA sequence: TGTGCCAGCAGCGTAGCCTCCCTCGGGACTAGCGATACGCAGTATTTT. The full variable domain, in which reference TRBV9 and TRBJ2-3 provide the parts outside the CDR3, is DSGVTQTPKHLITATGQRVTLRCSPRSGDLSVYWYQQSLDQGLQFLIQYYNGEERAKGNILERFSAQQFPDLHSELNLSSLELGDSALYFCASSVASLGTSDTQYFGPGTRLTVL.

The chain employs TRBV5-1 and TRBJ1-3; D uncertain. The germline CDR1 and CDR2 sequences are SGHRS and YFSETQ. V was shortened by 4 bases and J by 2 bases, with 13 bases between the two germline ends. This CDR3 is 15 amino acids long. The CDR3 nucleotides are TGCGCCAGCAGCCCTGGCGGCGGGGCTGGAAACACCATATATTTT. Translation gives CASSPGGGAGNTIYF.

The chain carries TRBV2 and TRBJ2-2; 8 nucleotides match TRBD2. Germline loops: CDR1 SNHLY, CDR2 FYNNEI. V was clipped by 5 bases and J by 4 bases; unmatched bases: 3. This CDR3 region has 14 residues. The CDR3 sequence: CASSKLAGTGELFF. The DNA for the CDR3 is TGTGCCAGCAGTAAGCTAGCGGGCACCGGGGAGCTGTTTTTT.

This sequence joins TRBV3-1 (or the pseudogene TRBV3-2) and TRBJ2-1; TRBD2 might be the D (6 bases). Per germline, CDR1 LGHDT and CDR2 YNNKEL (reference sequence). Trimming cost V 3 bases and J 8 bases, with 20 bases left between them. The length of the CDR3 is 16 residues. The CDR3 DNA reads as TGTGCCAGCAGCCAGGGAGGAGCGGACCCCTTCCATGAGCAGTTCTTC. Protein product: CASSQGGADPFHEQFF.

The J gene is TRBJ1-2, the V gene TRBV28; tentatively, D is TRBD1 (6 bases). Trimming stripped 4 bases from V and 5 bases from J, with 17 bases between. Germline V CDR1 and CDR2: MDHEN, SYDVKM. CDR3 size: 15 residues. Here the CDR3 reads CASSSGAYTGYGYTF. CDR3 nucleotides: TGTGCCAGCAGTTCCGGAGCTTATACAGGGTATGGCTACACCTTC.

The V call is TRBV5-1, the J call TRBJ1-1; TRBD1 aligns across 10 bases. CDR3 size: 15 residues. With V trimmed by 4 bases and J by 8 bases, 11 bases remained unmatched. Germline lookup yields CDR1 SGHRS and CDR2 YFSETQ. The DNA of the CDR3 is TGCGCCAGCAGCGCAATGACAGGGGGCCCCTTGGAAGCTTTCTTT. This gives the protein CASSAMTGGPLEAFF.

The gene calls are TRBV27 and TRBJ2-7, with D possibly matching TRBD2 (6 bases). The CDR3 spans 16 residues. Germline assignment: CDR1 MNHEY and CDR2 SMNVEV (reference sequence). Trimming left V 3 bases short and J 3 bases short, with 18 bases between. This CDR3 is CASSFHGTPPFYEQYV. In DNA form, the CDR3 reads TGTGCCAGCAGTTTCCACGGGACTCCGCCCTTCTACGAGCAGTACGTC.

The rearrangement uses TRBV7-2 and TRBJ2-5; D gene uncertain. This CDR3 comprises 15 residues. The ends were cut back, 4 bases at V and 5 bases at J, with 17 bases in the middle. Per the germline V gene, CDR1 is SGHTA and CDR2 is FQGNSA. For the CDR3, the DNA is TGTGCCAGCAGCTCTTGGGTAGGTCGGCGGGAGACCCAGTACTTC. Amino acid sequence: CASSSWVGRRETQYF.

The V call is TRBV5-8, the J call TRBJ2-1, with 14 positions matching TRBD2. Looked up from germline, CDR1 is SGHTS and CDR2 is YDEGEE. V shed 4 bases and J 8 bases; nucleotides not matched to a gene: 5. The CDR3 spans 15 residues. CDR3 coding DNA: TGTGCCAGCAGCCTGGGACTAGCGGGAGCAGATGAGCAGTTCTTC. This translates into CASSLGLAGADEQFF.